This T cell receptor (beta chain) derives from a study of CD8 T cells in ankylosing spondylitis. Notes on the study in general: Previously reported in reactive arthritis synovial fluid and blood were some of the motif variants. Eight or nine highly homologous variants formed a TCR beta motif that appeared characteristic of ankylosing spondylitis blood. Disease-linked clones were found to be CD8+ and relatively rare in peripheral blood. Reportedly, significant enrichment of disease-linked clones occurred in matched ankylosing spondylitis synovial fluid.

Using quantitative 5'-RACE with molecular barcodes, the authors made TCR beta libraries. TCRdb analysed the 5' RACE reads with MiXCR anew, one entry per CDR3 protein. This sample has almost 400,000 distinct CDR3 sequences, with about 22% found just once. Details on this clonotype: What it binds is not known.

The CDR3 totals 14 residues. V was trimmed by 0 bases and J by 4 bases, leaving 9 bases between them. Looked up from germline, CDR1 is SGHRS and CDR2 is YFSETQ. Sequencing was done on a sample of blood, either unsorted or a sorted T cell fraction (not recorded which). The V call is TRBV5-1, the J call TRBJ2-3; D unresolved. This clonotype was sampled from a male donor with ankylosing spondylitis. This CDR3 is CASSLGKPPDTQYF. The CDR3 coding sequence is TGCGCCAGCAGCTTGGGGAAGCCCCCAGATACGCAGTATTTT.